This T cell receptor (beta chain) was profiled in a study of early T cells in non-severe SARS-CoV-2 infection. On the study more broadly: Sequencing input comprised bulk RNA from unsorted whole blood; chain pairing was not available.

The CDR3 spans 16 residues. Trimming removed 4 bases from V and 1 base from J; junction bases left unmatched: 7. The germline V gene has CDR1 SGHTA and CDR2 FQGTGA. This clonotype was found many times. Its antigen is not identified. Attached unique molecular identifiers marked individual cDNA molecules. TCRdb itself ran the 5' RACE reads through MiXCR, one entry per CDR3 protein. Counted here are more than 20,000 distinct CDR3 sequences, about 4% occurring once; the ten biggest clones make up roughly 1.5%. Study-wide results and limits: VDJdb matching skewed toward anti-spike CD8 responses, missing private and CD4 specificities.

The sample consisted of whole blood. V and J are TRBV7-3 and TRBJ2-5; 9 nucleotides align to TRBD2. This receptor was obtained from an adult who was a healthcare worker with PCR-confirmed SARS-CoV-2 infection or an uninfected control (not recorded which). The CDR3 here is CASSSLGTSPQETQYF. The CDR3 DNA follows: TGTGCCAGCAGCTCTCTAGGGACTAGCCCCCAAGAGACCCAGTACTTC.